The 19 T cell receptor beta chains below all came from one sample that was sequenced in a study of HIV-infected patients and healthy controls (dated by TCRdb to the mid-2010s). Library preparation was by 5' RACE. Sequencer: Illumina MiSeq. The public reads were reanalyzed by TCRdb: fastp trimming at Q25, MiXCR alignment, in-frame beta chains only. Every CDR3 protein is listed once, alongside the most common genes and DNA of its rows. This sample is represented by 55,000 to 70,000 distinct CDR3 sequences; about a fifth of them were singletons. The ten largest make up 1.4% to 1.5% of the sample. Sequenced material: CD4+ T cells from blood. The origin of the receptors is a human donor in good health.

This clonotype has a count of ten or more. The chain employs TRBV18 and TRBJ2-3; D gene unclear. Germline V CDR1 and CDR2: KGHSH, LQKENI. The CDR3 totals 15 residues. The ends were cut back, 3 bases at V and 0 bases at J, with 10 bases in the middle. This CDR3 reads CASSPFTGSTDTQYF. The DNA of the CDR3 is TGTGCCAGCTCACCTTTTACGGGTAGCACAGATACGCAGTATTTT.

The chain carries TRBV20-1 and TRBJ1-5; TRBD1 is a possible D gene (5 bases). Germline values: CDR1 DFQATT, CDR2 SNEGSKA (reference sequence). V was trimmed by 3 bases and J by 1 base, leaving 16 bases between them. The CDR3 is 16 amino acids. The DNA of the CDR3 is TGCAGTGCTAGGGACACCGGGACCCAAAGCAATCAGCCCCAGCATTTT. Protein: CSARDTGTQSNQPQHF.

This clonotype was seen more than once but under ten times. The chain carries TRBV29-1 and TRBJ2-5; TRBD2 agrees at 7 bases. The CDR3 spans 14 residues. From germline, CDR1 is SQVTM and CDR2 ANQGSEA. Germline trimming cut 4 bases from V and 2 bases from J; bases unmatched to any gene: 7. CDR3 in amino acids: CSVGPREPQETQYF. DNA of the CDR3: TGCAGCGTTGGCCCGCGGGAGCCTCAAGAGACCCAGTACTTC.

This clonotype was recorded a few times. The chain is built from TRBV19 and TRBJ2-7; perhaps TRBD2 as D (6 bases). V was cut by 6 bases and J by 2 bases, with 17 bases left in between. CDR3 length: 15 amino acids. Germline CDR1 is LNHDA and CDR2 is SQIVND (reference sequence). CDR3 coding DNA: TGTGCCAGTAGGGCTCTTGAGGGAGGAACCTACGAGCAGTACTTC. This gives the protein CASRALEGGTYEQYF.

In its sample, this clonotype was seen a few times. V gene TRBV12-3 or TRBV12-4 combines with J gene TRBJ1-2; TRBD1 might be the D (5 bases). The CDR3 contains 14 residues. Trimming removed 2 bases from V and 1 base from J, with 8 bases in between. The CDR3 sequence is CASSLRGFNYGYTF. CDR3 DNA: TGTGCCAGCAGTTTAAGGGGCTTTAACTATGGCTACACCTTC.

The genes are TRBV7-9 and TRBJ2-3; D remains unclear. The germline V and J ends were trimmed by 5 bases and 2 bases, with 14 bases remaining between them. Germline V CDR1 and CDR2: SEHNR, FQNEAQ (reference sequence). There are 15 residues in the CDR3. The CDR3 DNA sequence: TGTGCCAGCAGCCGCCTTTCCGTTCACACAGATACGCAGTATTTT. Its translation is CASSRLSVHTDTQYF.

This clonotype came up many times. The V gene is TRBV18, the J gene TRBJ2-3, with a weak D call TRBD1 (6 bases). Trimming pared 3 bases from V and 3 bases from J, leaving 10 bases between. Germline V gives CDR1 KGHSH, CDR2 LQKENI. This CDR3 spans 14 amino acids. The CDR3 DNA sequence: TGTGCCAGCTCACCGAACACAGGGACAGATACGCAGTATTTT. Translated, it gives CASSPNTGTDTQYF.

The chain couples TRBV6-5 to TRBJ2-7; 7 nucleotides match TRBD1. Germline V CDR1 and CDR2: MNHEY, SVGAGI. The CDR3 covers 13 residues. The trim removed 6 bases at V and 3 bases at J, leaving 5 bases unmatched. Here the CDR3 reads CASRGQSFYEQYF. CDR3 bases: TGTGCCAGCAGGGGACAGTCATTCTACGAGCAGTACTTC.

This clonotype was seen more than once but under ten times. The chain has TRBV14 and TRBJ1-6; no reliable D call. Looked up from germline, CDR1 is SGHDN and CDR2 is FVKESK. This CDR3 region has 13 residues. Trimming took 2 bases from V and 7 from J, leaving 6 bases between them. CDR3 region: CASSQQRNSPLHF. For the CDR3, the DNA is TGTGCCAGCAGCCAACAAAGAAATTCACCCCTCCACTTT. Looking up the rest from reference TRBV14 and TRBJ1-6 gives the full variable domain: EAGVTQFPSHSVIEKGQTVTLRCDPISGHDNLYWYRRVMGKEIKFLLHFVKESKQDESGMPNNRFLAERTGGTYSTLKVQPAELEDSGVYFCASSQQRNSPLHFGNGTRLTVT.

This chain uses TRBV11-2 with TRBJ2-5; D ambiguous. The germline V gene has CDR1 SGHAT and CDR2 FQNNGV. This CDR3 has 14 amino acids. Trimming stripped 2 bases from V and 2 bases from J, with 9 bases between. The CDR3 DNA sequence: TGTGCCAGCAGCTTACGTCTGGCTCAAGAGACCCAGTACTTC. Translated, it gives CASSLRLAQETQYF.

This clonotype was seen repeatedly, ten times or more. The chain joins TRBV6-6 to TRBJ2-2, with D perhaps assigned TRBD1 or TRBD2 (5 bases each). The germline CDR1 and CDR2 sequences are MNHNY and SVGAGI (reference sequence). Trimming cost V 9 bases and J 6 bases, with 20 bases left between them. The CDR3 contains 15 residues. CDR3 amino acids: CASRARDAEAGELFF. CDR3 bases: TGTGCCAGTAGGGCCCGGGACGCCGAGGCCGGGGAGCTGTTTTTT.

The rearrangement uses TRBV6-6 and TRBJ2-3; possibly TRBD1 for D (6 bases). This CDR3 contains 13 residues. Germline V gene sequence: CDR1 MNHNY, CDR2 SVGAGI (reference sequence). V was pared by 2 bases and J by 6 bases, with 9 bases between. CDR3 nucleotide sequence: TGTGCCAGCAGTTACGGGGGCCTTGATACGCAGTATTTT. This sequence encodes CASSYGGLDTQYF.

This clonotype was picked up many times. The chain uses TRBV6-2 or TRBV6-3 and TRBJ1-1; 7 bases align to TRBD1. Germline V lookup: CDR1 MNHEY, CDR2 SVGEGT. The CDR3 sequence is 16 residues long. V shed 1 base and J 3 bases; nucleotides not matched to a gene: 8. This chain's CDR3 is CASSYFTQDRHTEAFF. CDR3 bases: TGTGCCAGCAGTTACTTCACTCAGGACAGGCACACTGAAGCTTTCTTT.

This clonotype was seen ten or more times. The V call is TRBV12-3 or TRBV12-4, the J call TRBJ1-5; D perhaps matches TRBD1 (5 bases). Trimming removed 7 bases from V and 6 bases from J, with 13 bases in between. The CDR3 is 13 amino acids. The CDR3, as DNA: TGTGCCAGCAATGCGGGGGGGAGTCAGCCCCAGCATTTT. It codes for CASNAGGSQPQHF.

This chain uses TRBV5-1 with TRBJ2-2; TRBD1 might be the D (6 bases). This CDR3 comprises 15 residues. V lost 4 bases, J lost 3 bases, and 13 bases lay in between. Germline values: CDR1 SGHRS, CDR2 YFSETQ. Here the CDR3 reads CASSPGQKDTGELFF. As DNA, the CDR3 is TGCGCCAGCAGCCCAGGACAGAAAGACACCGGGGAGCTGTTTTTT.

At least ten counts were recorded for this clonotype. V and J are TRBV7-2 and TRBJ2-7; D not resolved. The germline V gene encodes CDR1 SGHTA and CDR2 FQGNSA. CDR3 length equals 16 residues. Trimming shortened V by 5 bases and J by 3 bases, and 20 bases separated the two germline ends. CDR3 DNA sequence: TGTGCCAGCAGCCTAGTGAATTCCCCGGGCGGCTACGAGCAGTACTTC. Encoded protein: CASSLVNSPGGYEQYF.

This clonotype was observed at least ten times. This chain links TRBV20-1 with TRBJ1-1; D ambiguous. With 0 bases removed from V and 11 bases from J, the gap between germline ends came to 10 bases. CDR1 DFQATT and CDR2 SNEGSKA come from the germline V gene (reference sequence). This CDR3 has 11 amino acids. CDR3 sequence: CSARDGHTAFF. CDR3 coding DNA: TGCAGTGCTAGAGATGGCCATACGGCTTTCTTT.

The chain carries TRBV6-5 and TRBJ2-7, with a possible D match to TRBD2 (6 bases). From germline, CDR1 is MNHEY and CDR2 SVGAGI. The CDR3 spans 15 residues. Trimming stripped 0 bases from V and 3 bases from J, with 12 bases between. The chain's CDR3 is CASSYSSSGGYEQYF. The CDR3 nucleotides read TGTGCCAGCAGTTACTCGAGTTCCGGGGGCTACGAGCAGTACTTC.

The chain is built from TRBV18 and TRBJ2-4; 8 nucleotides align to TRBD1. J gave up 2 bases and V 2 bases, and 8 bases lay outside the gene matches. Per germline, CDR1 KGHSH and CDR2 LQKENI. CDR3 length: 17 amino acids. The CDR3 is CASSPVAGGASKNIQYF. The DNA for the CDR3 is TGTGCCAGCTCACCAGTCGCAGGGGGCGCTTCCAAAAACATTCAGTACTTC. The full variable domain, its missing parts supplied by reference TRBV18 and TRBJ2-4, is NAGVMQNPRHLVRRRGQEARLRCSPMKGHSHVYWYRQLPEEGLKFMVYLQKENIIDESGMPKERFSAEFPKEGPSILRIQQVVRGDSAAYFCASSPVAGGASKNIQYFGAGTRLSVL.